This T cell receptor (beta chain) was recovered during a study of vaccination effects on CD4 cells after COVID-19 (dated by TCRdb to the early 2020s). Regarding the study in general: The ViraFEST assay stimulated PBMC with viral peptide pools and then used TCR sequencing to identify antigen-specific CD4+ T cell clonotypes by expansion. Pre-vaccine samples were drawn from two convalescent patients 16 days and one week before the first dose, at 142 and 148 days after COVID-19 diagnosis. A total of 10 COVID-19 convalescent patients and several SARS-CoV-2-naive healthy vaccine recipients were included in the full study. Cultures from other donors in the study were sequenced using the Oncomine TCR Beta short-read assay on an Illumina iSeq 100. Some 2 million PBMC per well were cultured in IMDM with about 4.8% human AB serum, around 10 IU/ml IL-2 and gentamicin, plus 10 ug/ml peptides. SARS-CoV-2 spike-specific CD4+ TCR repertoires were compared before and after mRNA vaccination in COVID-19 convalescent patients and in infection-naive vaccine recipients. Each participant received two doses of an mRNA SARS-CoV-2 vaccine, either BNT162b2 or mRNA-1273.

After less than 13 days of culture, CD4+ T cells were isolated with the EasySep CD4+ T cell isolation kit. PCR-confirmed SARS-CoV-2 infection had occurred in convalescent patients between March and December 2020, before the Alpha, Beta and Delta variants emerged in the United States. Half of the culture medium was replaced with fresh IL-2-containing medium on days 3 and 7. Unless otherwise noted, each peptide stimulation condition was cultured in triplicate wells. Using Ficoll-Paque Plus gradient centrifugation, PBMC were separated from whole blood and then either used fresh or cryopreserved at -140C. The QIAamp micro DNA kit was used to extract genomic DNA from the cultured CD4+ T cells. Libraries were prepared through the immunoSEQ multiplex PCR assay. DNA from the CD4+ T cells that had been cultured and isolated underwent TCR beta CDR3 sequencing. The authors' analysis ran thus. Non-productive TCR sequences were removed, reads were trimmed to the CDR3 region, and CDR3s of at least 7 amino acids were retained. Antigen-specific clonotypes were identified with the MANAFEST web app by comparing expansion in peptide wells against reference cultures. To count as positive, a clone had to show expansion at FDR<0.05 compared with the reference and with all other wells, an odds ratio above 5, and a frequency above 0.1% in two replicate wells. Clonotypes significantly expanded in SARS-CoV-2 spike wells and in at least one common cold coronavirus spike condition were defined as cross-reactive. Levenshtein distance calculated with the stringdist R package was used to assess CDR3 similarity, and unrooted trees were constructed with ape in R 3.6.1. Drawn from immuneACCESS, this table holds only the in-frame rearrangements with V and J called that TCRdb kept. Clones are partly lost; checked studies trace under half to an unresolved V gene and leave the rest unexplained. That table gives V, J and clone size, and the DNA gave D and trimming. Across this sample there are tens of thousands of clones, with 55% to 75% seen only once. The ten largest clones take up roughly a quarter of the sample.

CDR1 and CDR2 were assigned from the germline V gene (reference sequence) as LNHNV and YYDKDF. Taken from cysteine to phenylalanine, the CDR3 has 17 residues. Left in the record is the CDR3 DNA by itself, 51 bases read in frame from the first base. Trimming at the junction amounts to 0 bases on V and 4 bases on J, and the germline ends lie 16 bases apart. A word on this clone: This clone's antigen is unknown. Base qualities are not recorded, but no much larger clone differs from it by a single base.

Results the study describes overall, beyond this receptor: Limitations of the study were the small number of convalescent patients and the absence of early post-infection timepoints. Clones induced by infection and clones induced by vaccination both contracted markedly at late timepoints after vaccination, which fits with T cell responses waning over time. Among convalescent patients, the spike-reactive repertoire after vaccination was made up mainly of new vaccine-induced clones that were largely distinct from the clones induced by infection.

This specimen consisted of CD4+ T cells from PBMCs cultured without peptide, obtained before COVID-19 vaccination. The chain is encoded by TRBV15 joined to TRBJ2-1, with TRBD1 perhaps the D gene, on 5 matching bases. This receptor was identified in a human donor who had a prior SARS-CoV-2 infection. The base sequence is TGTGCCACCAGCAGAGAACTGCCAGGGTTTCGTTACAATGAGCAGTTCTTC. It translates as CATSRELPGFRYNEQFF. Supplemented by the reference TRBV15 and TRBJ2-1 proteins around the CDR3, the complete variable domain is DAMVIQNPRYQVTQFGKPVTLSCSQTLNHNVMYWYQQKSSQAPKLLFHYYDKDFNNEADTPDNFQSRRPNTSFCFLDIRSPGLGDTAMYLCATSRELPGFRYNEQFFGPGTRLTVL.